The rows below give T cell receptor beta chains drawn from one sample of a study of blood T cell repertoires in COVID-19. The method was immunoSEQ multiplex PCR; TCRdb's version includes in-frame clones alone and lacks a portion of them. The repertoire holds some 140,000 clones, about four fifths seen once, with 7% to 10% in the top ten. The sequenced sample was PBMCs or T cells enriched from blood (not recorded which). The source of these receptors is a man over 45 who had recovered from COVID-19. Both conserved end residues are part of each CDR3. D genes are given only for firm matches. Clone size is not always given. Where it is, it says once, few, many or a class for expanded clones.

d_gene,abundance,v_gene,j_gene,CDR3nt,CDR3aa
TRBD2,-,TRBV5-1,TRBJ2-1,TGCGCCAGCAGCCCGCGGACTAGCGGAACCTACAATGAGCAGTTCTTC,CASSPRTSGTYNEQFF
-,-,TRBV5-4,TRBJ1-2,TGTGCCAGCAGCTTGATAGATTCTAACTATGGCTACACCTTC,CASSLIDSNYGYTF
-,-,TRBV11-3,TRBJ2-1,TGTGCCAGCAGCTTAGCCGGGGATGATTACAATGAGCAGTTCTTC,CASSLAGDDYNEQFF
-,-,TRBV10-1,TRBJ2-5,TGCGCCGGTCTAATGGGGGAGGGGGGGGAGACCCAGTACTTC,CAGLMGEGGETQYF
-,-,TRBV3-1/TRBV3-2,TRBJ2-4,TGTGCCAGCAGCCAAGGTTGGCAGGCCCTAGCCAAAAACATTCAGTACTTC,CASSQGWQALAKNIQYF
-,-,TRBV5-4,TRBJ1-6,TGTGCCAGCAACCTGGACACGAATTCACCCCTCCACTTT,CASNLDTNSPLHF
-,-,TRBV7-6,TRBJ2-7,TGTGCCAGCAGCCTCTCAGTGGGGCAGGTCGAGCAGTACTTC,CASSLSVGQVEQYF
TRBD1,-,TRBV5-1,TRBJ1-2,TGCGCCAGCAGCGCGGGACAGGTTGACGGCTATGGCTACACCTTC,CASSAGQVDGYGYTF
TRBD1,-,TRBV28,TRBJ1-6,TGTGCCAGCAGTTCCCCGGGACAGAATTCACCCCTCCACTTT,CASSSPGQNSPLHF
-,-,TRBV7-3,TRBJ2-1,TGTGCCAGCAGCTTAGATCTAGTCGGGTGGGATGAGCAGTTCTTC,CASSLDLVGWDEQFF
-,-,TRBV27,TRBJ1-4,TGTGCCAGCAGTCCATACAGCTTAACTAATGAAAAACTGTTTTTT,CASSPYSLTNEKLFF
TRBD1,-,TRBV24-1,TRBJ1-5,TGTGCCACCAGTGCTGGGACAGATAGCAATCAGCCCCAGCATTTT,CATSAGTDSNQPQHF
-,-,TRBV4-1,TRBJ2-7,TGCGCCAGCAGCCAAGAGAAGGCAGGTTGGAGGGTGCAGTACTTC,CASSQEKAGWRVQYF
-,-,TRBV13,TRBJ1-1,TGTGCCAGCAGCTTAGCGGGGGTTGCTGAAGCTTTCTTT,CASSLAGVAEAFF
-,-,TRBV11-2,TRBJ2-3,TGTGCCAGCAGCTTAGCGCGAGCGCTGAGCACAGATACGCAGTATTTT,CASSLARALSTDTQYF
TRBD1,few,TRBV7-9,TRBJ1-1,TGTGCCAGCAGCTTAGGACAGGGGAACACTGAAGCTTTCTTT,CASSLGQGNTEAFF
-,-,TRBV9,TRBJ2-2,TGTGCCAGCAGCGTAGTGACTACCACACTCACCGGGGAGCTGTTTTTT,CASSVVTTTLTGELFF
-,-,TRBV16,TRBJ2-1,TGTGCCAGCAGCCAACAGGGGTCCTACAATGAGCAGTTCTTC,CASSQQGSYNEQFF
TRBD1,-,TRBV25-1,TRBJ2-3,TGTGCCAGCAGACAGGGGGCGCTCGATACGCAGTATTTT,CASRQGALDTQYF
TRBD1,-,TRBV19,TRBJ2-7,TGTGCCAGTAGCCGGACAGGCCTCTACGAGCAGTACTTC,CASSRTGLYEQYF
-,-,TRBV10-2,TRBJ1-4,TGCGCCAGCCGCGGATTTTCGGGGGTTAAGGAAAAACTGTTTTTT,CASRGFSGVKEKLFF
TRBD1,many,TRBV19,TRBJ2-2,TGTGCCAGTAGCCGGACAGGGGGCAGGACCGGGGAGCTGTTTTTT,CASSRTGGRTGELFF
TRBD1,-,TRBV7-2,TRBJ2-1,TGTGCCAGCAGCTTAGTGGACAGGGGGGATTATGAGCAGTTCTTC,CASSLVDRGDYEQFF
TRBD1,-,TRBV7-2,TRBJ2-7,TGTGCCAGCAGCCCCTGGACAGGGACCTCCTACGAGCAGTACTTC,CASSPWTGTSYEQYF
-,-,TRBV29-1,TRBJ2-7,TGCAGCAGCAAGGGCAGGGCCTACGAGCAGTACTTC,CSSKGRAYEQYF
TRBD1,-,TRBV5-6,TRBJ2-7,TGTGCCAGCAGCCGCCAGCAGACAGGGAACCACGAGCAGTACTTC,CASSRQQTGNHEQYF
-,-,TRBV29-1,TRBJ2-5,TGCAGCGTTGCGAGGAACCAAGAGACCCAGTACTTC,CSVARNQETQYF
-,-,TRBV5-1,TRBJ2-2,TGCGCCAGCAGCTGGGAGATGAACACCGGGGAGCTGTTTTTT,CASSWEMNTGELFF
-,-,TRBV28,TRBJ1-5,TGTGCCAGCAGTTTGGGGGCAGCGGGATATAGCAATCAGCCCCAGCATTTT,CASSLGAAGYSNQPQHF
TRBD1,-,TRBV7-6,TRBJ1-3,TGTGCCAGCAGCACTCGGACAGGAGTATCTGGAAACACCATATATTTT,CASSTRTGVSGNTIYF
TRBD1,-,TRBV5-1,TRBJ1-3,TGCGCCAGTACTACAGGGGGCGGTGGAAACACCATATATTTT,CASTTGGGGNTIYF
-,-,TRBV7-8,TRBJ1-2,TGTGCCAGCAGCTTAAATCGTGTTAGGGCAGGGGATGGCTACACCTTC,CASSLNRVRAGDGYTF
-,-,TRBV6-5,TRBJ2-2,TGTGCCAGCTCTGGACAGCTGAACACCGGGGAGCTGTTTTTT,CASSGQLNTGELFF
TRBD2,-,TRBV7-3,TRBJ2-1,TGTGCCAGCAGCTTGACTAGCGACAATGAGCAGTTCTTC,CASSLTSDNEQFF
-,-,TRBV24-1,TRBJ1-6,TGTGCCACCAGACGTAAGCCGCCGAATTCACCCCTCCACTTT,CATRRKPPNSPLHF
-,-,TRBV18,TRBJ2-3,TGTGCCAGCTCACCAGGGCCTAGCACAGATACGCAGTATTTT,CASSPGPSTDTQYF
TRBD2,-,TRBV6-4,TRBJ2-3,TGTGCCAGCAGTACTAGCGGAGGGGCAGATACGCAGTATTTT,CASSTSGGADTQYF
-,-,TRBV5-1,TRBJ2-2,TGCGCCAGCAGCTTTGCGGGGATGAACACCGGGGAGCTGTTTTTT,CASSFAGMNTGELFF
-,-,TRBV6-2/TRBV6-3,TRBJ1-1,TGTGCCAGCAGTTCGGGACACCAGAACACTGAAGCTTTCTTT,CASSSGHQNTEAFF
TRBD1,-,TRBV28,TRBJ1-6,TGTGCCAGCACTTTACCGACAGGGGGTCGATCACCCCTCCACTTT,CASTLPTGGRSPLHF
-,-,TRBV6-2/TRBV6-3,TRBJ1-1,TGTGCCAGCAGTTATAAAGGGGCAGGCCAAGGAGCTTTCTTT,CASSYKGAGQGAFF
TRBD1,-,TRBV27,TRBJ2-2,TGTGCCAGCAGTTCCACGCCGACAGGGCCCGGGGAGCTGTTTTTT,CASSSTPTGPGELFF
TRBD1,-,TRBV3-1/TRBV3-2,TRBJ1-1,TGTGCCAGCAGCCAACCTGGACAGGGGATGAACACTGAAGCTTTCTTT,CASSQPGQGMNTEAFF
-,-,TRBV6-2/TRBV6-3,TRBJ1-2,TGTGCCAGCAGTTACGGGGCCTCCTATGGCTACACCTTC,CASSYGASYGYTF
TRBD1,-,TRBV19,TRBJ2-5,TGTGCCAGTAGTGCGGGGACAGGGGGTTGGGAGACCCAGTACTTC,CASSAGTGGWETQYF
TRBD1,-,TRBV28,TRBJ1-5,TGTGCCACGGACAGGGGGCGCCTTCAGCCCCAGCATTTT,CATDRGRLQPQHF
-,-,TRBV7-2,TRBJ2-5,TGTGCCAGCAGCCAAGCCGGAGGGCGGGAGACCCAGTACTTC,CASSQAGGRETQYF
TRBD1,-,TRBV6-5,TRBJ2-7,TGTGCCAGCAGTCCGGGACAGGGCTTCTCCTACGAGCAGTACTTC,CASSPGQGFSYEQYF